Listed here are 27 T cell receptor beta chains from one sample, sequenced in a study of Graves' ophthalmopathy and Graves' hyperthyroidism. As the template, RNA transcripts were used to amplify TCR beta CDR3 regions. After a first-round RT-PCR with HTBI primers, a second-round multiplex PCR was run. TCRdb reprocessed the multiplex PCR reads via MiXCR and lists one record per CDR3 protein. Of hundreds of thousands of distinct CDR3 sequences listed, about a fifth are singletons. The sample comprised peripheral blood. These receptors came from a woman younger than 30 with stable Graves' hyperthyroidism. Some clones in this sample may be carry-over from other donors' samples.

This clonotype has only a few counts. The gene calls are TRBV6-5 and TRBJ2-5, with a tentative D call TRBD1 (6 bases). The CDR3 covers 17 residues. Trimming left V 2 bases short and J 5 bases short, with 21 bases between. Germline V gene lookup returns CDR1 MNHEY and CDR2 SVGAGI. CDR3 bases: TGTGCCAGCAGTTACCGCGTGGTGGGACAACCCCAGGAGACCCAGTACTTC. Its translation: CASSYRVVGQPQETQYF.

This clonotype has just a few counts. The V gene is TRBV27, the J gene TRBJ1-5; 8 nucleotides match TRBD1. CDR1 MNHEY and CDR2 SMNVEV come from the germline V gene (reference sequence). This CDR3 comprises 15 residues. The junction had 3 bases not matched to a gene; V was cut back by 1 base and J by 4 bases. DNA of the CDR3: TGTGCCAGCAGTTTATACAGGGGGTATAATCAGCCCCAGCATTTT. This translates into CASSLYRGYNQPQHF.

This clonotype was counted at least ten times. This rearrangement joins TRBV20-1 to TRBJ1-5; D remains unclear. The germline V gene encodes CDR1 DFQATT and CDR2 SNEGSKA (reference sequence). The CDR3 has 12 residues. Trimming took 6 bases from V and 0 from J, leaving 6 bases between them. CDR3 coding DNA: TGCAGTGCCCAGCCTAGCAATCAGCCCCAGCATTTT. It specifies CSAQPSNQPQHF.

This clonotype was detected many times. The rearrangement joins TRBV19 to TRBJ2-7; 7 bases align to TRBD1. The V gene end was trimmed by 6 bases and the J gene end by 4 bases; junction bases not matched to a gene: 12. Germline CDR1 and CDR2: LNHDA and SQIVND (reference sequence). This CDR3 contains 15 residues. The CDR3 here is CASSQPGQTKYEQYF. CDR3 nucleotide sequence: TGTGCCAGTAGCCAACCGGGACAGACAAAATACGAGCAGTACTTC. The full variable domain, rest sourced from reference TRBV19 and TRBJ2-7, is DGGITQSPKYLFRKEGQNVTLSCEQNLNHDAMYWYRQDPGQGLRLIYYSQIVNDFQKGDIAEGYSVSREKKESFPLTVTSAQKNPTAFYLCASSQPGQTKYEQYFGPGTRLTVT.

V and J are TRBV6-5 and TRBJ2-7; TRBD1 agrees at 8 bases. The CDR3 has 14 residues. With 5 bases clipped from V and 1 base from J, the junction kept 4 bases outside the gene matches. Germline CDR1 reads MNHEY; CDR2 reads SVGAGI. The CDR3 loop reads CASSNDRGSYEQYF. The CDR3 DNA follows: TGTGCCAGCAGTAACGACAGGGGTTCCTACGAGCAGTACTTC.

This clonotype was found many times. The V gene is TRBV12-3 or TRBV12-4, the J gene TRBJ1-1, with D perhaps matching TRBD1 (5 bases). The germline V and J ends were trimmed by 3 bases and 5 bases, with 13 bases remaining between them. The CDR3 loop spans 14 amino acids. The CDR3 region has the DNA TGTGCCAGCAGTTTCCTATTGGGGGGGACTGAAGCTTTCTTT. It translates to CASSFLLGGTEAFF.

The chain is built from TRBV5-5 and TRBJ2-7; tentatively, D is TRBD1 or TRBD2 (5 bases each). This CDR3 has 15 residues. The V and J ends lost 1 base and 3 bases respectively, with 14 bases between them. Germline V lookup: CDR1 SGHKS, CDR2 YYEKEE (reference sequence). In DNA, the CDR3 is TGTGCCAGCAGCTTGCAACCGGGACCCTACTACGAGCAGTACTTC. Translation gives CASSLQPGPYYEQYF. Combining the CDR3 with reference TRBV5-5 and TRBJ2-7 gives the whole variable domain DAGVTQSPTHLIKTRGQQVTLRCSPISGHKSVSWYQQVLGQGPQFIFQYYEKEERGRGNFPDRFSARQFPNYSSELNVNALLLGDSALYLCASSLQPGPYYEQYFGPGTRLTVT.

In this sample, this clonotype turned up many times. This chain connects TRBV6-4 to TRBJ1-1; D gene unclear. This CDR3 spans 18 amino acids. V lost 5 bases to trimming and J lost 0 bases, with 22 bases between them. CDR1 is MRHNA and CDR2 is SNTAGT in the germline V gene. CDR3 sequence: CASSQYILSGSLNTEAFF. CDR3 in DNA: TGTGCCAGCAGTCAGTACATCCTTTCGGGCTCCCTGAACACTGAAGCTTTCTTT.

This clonotype was found many times. The V and J genes are TRBV28 and TRBJ1-3, with a tentative D call TRBD1 (6 bases). Germline V gene sequence: CDR1 MDHEN, CDR2 SYDVKM. The CDR3 extends over 15 amino acids. The V gene lost 3 bases and the J gene lost 2 bases, with 11 bases spanning the gap. The CDR3 loop is CASSLWGAPGNTIYF. In DNA, the CDR3 is TGTGCCAGCAGTTTGTGGGGGGCTCCTGGAAACACCATATATTTT.

The table lists this clonotype with many counts. This chain uses TRBV30 with TRBJ1-1, with D unclear. Germline CDR1 is GTSNPN and CDR2 is SVGIG (reference sequence). V lost 5 bases and J lost 2, with 12 bases in between. The CDR3 covers 13 residues. The CDR3 is CAWALTVNTEAFF. CDR3 in DNA: TGTGCCTGGGCCCTAACAGTTAACACTGAAGCTTTCTTT.

This clonotype occurred many times. This chain's CDR3 is CASGAANTGELFF. CDR3 bases: TGTGCTAGTGGCGCCGCGAACACCGGGGAGCTGTTTTTT. The chain joins TRBV12-5 to TRBJ2-2, with no clear D. The V and J ends lost 6 bases and 0 bases respectively, with 5 bases between them. Germline V lookup: CDR1 LGHNT, CDR2 FRNRAP. There are 13 residues in the CDR3. Full variable domain (rest looked up from reference TRBV12-5 and TRBJ2-2): DARVTQTPRHKVTEMGQEVTMRCQPILGHNTVFWYRQTMMQGLELLAYFRNRAPLDDSGMPKDRFSAEMPDATLATLKIQPSEPRDSAVYFCASGAANTGELFFGEGSRLTVL.

This clonotype has at least ten counts. The chain is built from TRBV7-9 and TRBJ2-2; perhaps TRBD1 as D (5 bases). Germline V CDR1 and CDR2: SEHNR, FQNEAQ (reference sequence). This CDR3 is built from 16 residues. The V gene lost 5 bases and the J gene lost 2 bases, with 15 bases spanning the gap. CDR3 nucleotide sequence: TGTGCCAGCAGCGCCGGTACCAGGGTTAACACCGGGGAGCTGTTTTTT. Protein product: CASSAGTRVNTGELFF.

Note on this clonotype: Relative to the germline gene, one junction end is altered; a read error may explain this. The rearrangement uses TRBV7-9 and TRBJ2-4, with 7 bases lining up with TRBD2. Germline V lookup: CDR1 SEHNR, CDR2 FQNEAQ (reference sequence). This CDR3 region has 14 residues. CDR3 in DNA: TGTGCCAGCAGCTCTCCAAACGGGGGGAACATTAAGTACTTC. Protein sequence: CASSSPNGGNIKYF.

CDR3: CASSPSGGRGTDTQYF. CDR3 in DNA: TGTGCCAGCAGCCCAAGTGGGGGAAGGGGCACAGATACGCAGTATTTT. This chain joins TRBV11-1 and TRBJ2-3; D may be TRBD1 or TRBD2 (5 bases each). V was trimmed by 5 bases and J by 1 base, leaving 16 bases between them. The length of the CDR3 is 16 residues. In germline, CDR1 is SGHAT, CDR2 FQDESV (reference sequence).

This clonotype was counted ten times or more. The CDR3 sequence: CATSEIRGSGANVLTF. In nucleotides, the CDR3 is TGTGCCACCAGCGAAATTCGGGGCTCTGGGGCCAACGTCCTGACTTTC. This chain links TRBV15 with TRBJ2-6, with D possibly matching TRBD2 (5 bases). The CDR3 is made up of 16 amino acids. V gave up 5 bases and J gave up 0 bases, with 11 bases separating them. CDR1 LNHNV and CDR2 YYDKDF come from the germline V gene (reference sequence).

This clonotype came up many times. V is TRBV10-3 and J is TRBJ2-7, with D unclear. Looked up from germline, CDR1 is ENHRY and CDR2 is SYGVKD. Trimming left V 6 bases short and J 1 base short, with 10 bases between. The CDR3 consists of 13 residues. The CDR3 region is CAISLGGSYEQYF. The CDR3 DNA reads as TGTGCCATCAGCCTCGGCGGATCCTACGAGCAGTACTTC.

This clonotype showed up just a few times. A much more abundant neighbour one base away suggests this may be a read error. CDR3 DNA sequence: TGTGCCAGCAGGGAAACAGGGACTAGGGGGTCACACCTCCACTTT. It encodes CASRETGTRGSHLHF. The chain recombines TRBV7-9 with TRBJ1-6, with D perhaps matching TRBD1 (6 bases). The germline V gene has CDR1 SEHNR and CDR2 FQNEAQ (reference sequence). The CDR3 has 15 amino acids.

This clonotype was observed at least ten times. V usage is TRBV30 and J usage is TRBJ1-1; possibly TRBD1 for D (5 bases). CDR3 length: 14 amino acids. Germline V CDR1 and CDR2: GTSNPN, SVGIG (reference sequence). V was pared by 1 base and J by 3 bases, with 12 bases between. This chain's CDR3 is CAWSASWGDTEAFF. CDR3 nucleotides: TGTGCCTGGAGTGCTTCTTGGGGGGACACTGAAGCTTTCTTT.

This clonotype was observed at least ten times. The rearrangement joins TRBV11-1 to TRBJ1-5; D perhaps matches TRBD1 (6 bases). The CDR3 is made up of 17 amino acids. Germline assignment: CDR1 SGHAT and CDR2 FQDESV (reference sequence). V shed 0 bases and J shed 0 bases, with 12 bases lying between them. CDR3 bases: TGTGCCAGCAGCTTAGCGATGGGGGGCTATAGCAATCAGCCCCAGCATTTT. It is translated as CASSLAMGGYSNQPQHF.

This clonotype was seen a handful of times. This may stem from a read error, because a much larger clone lies one nucleotide away. V gene TRBV6-2 or TRBV6-3 combines with J gene TRBJ1-5; 8 nucleotides match TRBD1. Germline CDR1 MNHEY, CDR2 SVGEGT. This CDR3 region has 17 residues. The CDR3 DNA is TGTGCCAGCAGTTACGACCTTCCGGGACAGGCCCCTCAGCCCCATCATTTT. As protein: CASSYDLPGQAPQPHHF.

About this clonotype itself: Mismatch with germline at one junction end may stem from a read error. The CDR3 coding sequence is TGTGCCAGCTCGCCGACAGGGAGCAATCCGCCCCAGCATTTT. This sequence encodes CASSPTGSNPPQHF. This chain connects TRBV18 to TRBJ1-5; 7 positions agree with TRBD1. Germline CDR1 KGHSH, CDR2 LQKENI. This CDR3 contains 14 residues.

This clonotype appeared many times. The CDR3 region is CASTRGWGDHSYGYTF. CDR3 coding DNA: TGTGCCAGCACCCGGGGGTGGGGGGACCACTCCTATGGCTACACCTTC. V usage is TRBV12-3 or TRBV12-4 and J usage is TRBJ1-2; D perhaps matches TRBD1 (5 bases). This CDR3 is 16 amino acids long. The ends were cut back, 7 bases at V and 4 bases at J, with 22 bases in the middle.

In this sample, this clonotype turned up many times. The DNA for the CDR3 is TGTGCCAGCAGCCCGGGGACTAGCGGGGGAACATATCCCTACGAGCAGTACTTC. It translates to CASSPGTSGGTYPYEQYF. This chain joins TRBV28 and TRBJ2-7; 14 bases line up with TRBD2. This CDR3 region has 18 residues. The V gene end was trimmed by 6 bases and the J gene end by 2 bases; junction bases not matched to a gene: 12. Germline V gene lookup returns CDR1 MDHEN and CDR2 SYDVKM.

This clonotype was counted ten times or more. This chain uses TRBV5-1 with TRBJ2-7, with 9 bases that match TRBD1. This CDR3 spans 17 amino acids. Germline V gene data show CDR1 as SGHRS and CDR2 as YFSETQ. J lost 1 base, V lost 1 base, and 9 bases had no gene match. CDR3 sequence (DNA): TGCGCCAGCAGCTTGACGTCCGGGACAGGGCTTTCCTACGAGCAGTACTTC. Protein sequence: CASSLTSGTGLSYEQYF.

The chain couples TRBV2 to TRBJ1-6; 8 nucleotides align to TRBD1. V gave up 2 bases and J gave up 7 bases; unmatched junction bases: 1. Germline lookup yields CDR1 SNHLY and CDR2 FYNNEI. The CDR3 covers 14 residues. The CDR3 reads CASSERQGNSPLHF. In nucleotides, the CDR3 is TGTGCCAGCAGTGAACGACAGGGGAATTCACCCCTCCACTTT.

The chain is built from TRBV4-1 and TRBJ2-2; TRBD2 agrees at 11 bases. CDR3 size: 15 residues. After removal of 4 bases from V and 6 bases from J, the junction contained 4 bases not matched to a gene. Germline V CDR1 and CDR2: MGHRA, YSYEKL. CDR3 DNA sequence: TGCGCCAGCAGCCTTAGCGGGGGGGTTCCCGGGGAGCTGTTTTTT. Translated, it gives CASSLSGGVPGELFF.

This clonotype was seen a handful of times. J is TRBJ2-5 and V is TRBV5-1; D is perhaps TRBD1 or TRBD2 (5 bases each). There are 16 residues in the CDR3. V shed 1 base and J shed 2 bases, with 15 bases lying between them. Germline V lookup: CDR1 SGHRS, CDR2 YFSETQ. The DNA of the CDR3 is TGCGCCAGCAGCTTGACGTGGGACGTCCAACAAGAGACCCAGTACTTC. Translating gives CASSLTWDVQQETQYF.